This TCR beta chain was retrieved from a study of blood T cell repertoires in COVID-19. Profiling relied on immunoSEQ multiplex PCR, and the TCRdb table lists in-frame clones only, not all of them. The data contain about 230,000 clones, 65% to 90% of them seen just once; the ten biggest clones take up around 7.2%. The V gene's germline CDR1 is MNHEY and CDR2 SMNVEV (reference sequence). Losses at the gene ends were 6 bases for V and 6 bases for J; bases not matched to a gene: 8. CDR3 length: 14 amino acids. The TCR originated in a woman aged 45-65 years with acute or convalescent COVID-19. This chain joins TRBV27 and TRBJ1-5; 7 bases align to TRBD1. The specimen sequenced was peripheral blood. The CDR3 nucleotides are TGTGCCAGCAGGTTGACAGGGTTTGGTCAGCCCCAGCATTTT. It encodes CASRLTGFGQPQHF.